This TCR beta chain emerged from a study of blood T cells in healthy people across ages. V lost 0 bases, J lost 5 bases, and 5 bases lay in between. The CDR3 spans 12 residues. Germline CDR1 and CDR2: SGHNT and YYREEE (reference sequence). Then a second PCR, running about 7 to 11 cycles, was carried out with a sample-barcoded 5' primer and a J-beta primer mix. TCRdb processed the 5' RACE reads anew with MiXCR; each CDR3 protein has one entry. The sample has 1.6 million or so distinct CDR3 sequences; about 31% are singletons. The source material was blood. The gene calls are TRBV5-4 and TRBJ1-1; no reliable D call. This TCR was sampled from a woman in her thirties in good health. The CDR3 DNA reads TGTGCCAGCAGCTTGGAAGCGACTGAAGCTTTCTTT. Translated, it gives CASSLEATEAFF.